A selection of T cell receptor beta chains follows, all from one sample in a study of shared clonotypes between healthy human individuals. The method was immunoSEQ multiplex PCR; TCRdb's version includes in-frame clones alone and lacks a portion of them. Of about 960,000 clones listed, about 80% are singletons. Sequencing was performed on memory CD4+ T cells sorted from blood. These TCRs come from a man between 18 and 35 years old in good health. CDR3s include the opening cysteine and the closing phenylalanine or tryptophan. D genes are given only for firm matches. Size tells how often a clone was seen (once, few, many) or the class of an expanded clone, and some rows leave it out.

V gene,J gene,clone size,D gene,CDR3 protein,CDR3 DNA
TRBV7-2,TRBJ2-7,.,TRBD2,CASSRLAGAVYEQYF,TGTGCCAGCAGCCGACTAGCGGGAGCTGTCTACGAGCAGTACTTC
TRBV5-1,TRBJ2-7,.,.,CASSLAQASTYEQYF,TGCGCCAGCAGCTTGGCCCAGGCTTCGACCTACGAGCAGTACTTC
TRBV5-4,TRBJ2-7,.,.,CASSARGRRWIYEQYF,TGTGCCAGCAGCGCCCGCGGCCGACGTTGGATTTACGAGCAGTACTTC
TRBV4-1,TRBJ2-7,few,.,CASSQDLGTYEQYF,TGCGCCAGCAGCCAAGATCTAGGGACCTACGAGCAGTACTTC
TRBV27,TRBJ1-3,.,.,CASSLSAGLGNTIYF,TGTGCCAGCAGTTTATCGGCAGGGTTGGGAAACACCATATATTTT
TRBV2,TRBJ2-3,.,TRBD2,CASSERVAGGDKDTQYF,TGTGCCAGCAGTGAAAGGGTAGCGGGAGGGGACAAGGATACGCAGTATTTT
TRBV7-2,TRBJ1-4,.,.,CASSSQTGSSEKLFF,TGTGCCAGCAGCTCCCAAACAGGGTCCTCTGAAAAACTGTTTTTT
TRBV10-3,TRBJ2-1,.,.,CAIRGSGQVGEQFF,TGTGCCATCAGGGGGTCGGGCCAGGTAGGTGAGCAGTTCTTC
TRBV27,TRBJ1-5,many,TRBD1,CASSRWTGVGNQPQHF,TGTGCCAGCAGCCGCTGGACAGGGGTAGGCAATCAGCCCCAGCATTTT
TRBV7-9,TRBJ2-5,.,.,CASSLGGQQETQYF,TGTGCCAGCAGCTTGGGAGGACAGCAAGAGACCCAGTACTTC
TRBV5-1,TRBJ1-2,.,TRBD1,CASSLGGGDGYTF,TGCGCCAGCAGCTTGGGAGGGGGCGATGGCTACACCTTC
TRBV5-8,TRBJ2-1,few,.,CASTRGDTNYNEQFF,TGTGCCAGCACCCGGGGGGACACTAACTACAATGAGCAGTTCTTC
TRBV5-5,TRBJ1-1,.,.,CASSFVAGNTEAFF,TGTGCCAGCAGCTTTGTGGCCGGGAACACTGAAGCTTTCTTT
TRBV5-6,TRBJ1-1,.,TRBD1,CASSPLDRDETEAFF,TGTGCCAGCAGCCCACTTGACAGGGATGAAACTGAAGCTTTCTTT
TRBV27,TRBJ1-3,once,.,CASRTLSGNTIYF,TGTGCCAGCAGGACGCTTTCTGGAAACACCATATATTTT
TRBV5-1,TRBJ2-5,few,TRBD2,CASSLVSRGAQETQYF,TGCGCCAGCAGCTTGGTCTCGCGGGGGGCCCAAGAGACCCAGTACTTC
TRBV6-5,TRBJ1-4,.,.,CASSTRGGEKLFF,TGTGCCAGCAGCACTCGGGGAGGTGAAAAACTGTTTTTT
TRBV6-5,TRBJ2-2,.,TRBD2,CASRPGLAGTGELFF,TGTGCCAGCAGACCGGGACTAGCGGGGACCGGGGAGCTGTTTTTT
TRBV19,TRBJ2-5,few,.,CASSSWGGQETQYF,TGTGCCAGTAGTTCCTGGGGCGGCCAAGAGACCCAGTACTTC
TRBV7-9,TRBJ1-6,.,TRBD1,CASSLWDRDNSPLHF,TGTGCCAGCAGCTTATGGGACAGGGACAATTCACCCCTCCACTTT
TRBV29-1,TRBJ2-7,.,.,CSVLQTGPGEQYF,TGCAGCGTTCTCCAGACAGGTCCGGGGGAGCAGTACTTC
TRBV25-1,TRBJ2-3,many,.,CASSVAGRDTQYF,TGTGCCAGCAGTGTGGCCGGACGGGATACGCAGTATTTT
TRBV28,TRBJ2-3,.,.,CASSSGSTDTQYF,TGTGCCAGCAGCTCAGGGAGCACAGATACGCAGTATTTT
TRBV2,TRBJ2-5,.,.,CASRRPGETQYF,TGTGCCAGCCGTAGGCCCGGGGAGACCCAGTACTTC
TRBV2,TRBJ2-6,.,.,CASSEVGQVNVLTF,TGTGCCAGCAGTGAAGTGGGACAAGTCAACGTCCTGACTTTC
TRBV5-1,TRBJ2-7,.,TRBD2,CASSLGGRSLEQYF,TGCGCCAGCAGCTTAGGCGGGAGGAGTCTGGAGCAGTACTTC
TRBV2,TRBJ2-1,few,.,CASSDRGEQFF,TGTGCCAGCAGTGATCGGGGGGAGCAGTTCTTC
TRBV9,TRBJ2-3,.,.,CASSVDWDPSRDTQYF,TGTGCCAGCAGCGTAGATTGGGACCCGAGTAGGGATACGCAGTATTTT
TRBV12-5,TRBJ2-3,.,TRBD1,CASGLNRGGTDTQYF,TGTGCTAGTGGTTTGAACAGGGGAGGCACAGATACGCAGTATTTT
TRBV18,TRBJ2-7,.,TRBD2,CASSPLEASGSTEQYF,TGTGCCAGCTCACCCCTGGAAGCTAGCGGTTCCACCGAGCAGTACTTC
TRBV7-2,TRBJ2-3,.,.,CASSRSQRDTQYF,TGTGCCAGCAGCCGATCGCAGAGAGATACGCAGTATTTT
TRBV28,TRBJ1-3,many,.,CASSLSYGGYSGNTIYF,TGTGCCAGCAGTTTATCGTATGGGGGCTACTCTGGAAACACCATATATTTT
TRBV5-6,TRBJ2-2,.,.,CASSLTRTGELFF,TGTGCCAGCAGCTTGACAAGGACCGGGGAGCTGTTTTTT
TRBV18,TRBJ2-3,.,TRBD2,CASSLLAGTDTQYF,TGTGCCAGCTCGCTACTAGCGGGCACAGATACGCAGTATTTT
TRBV6-1,TRBJ1-1,few,.,CASSEPFEAFF,TGTGCCAGCAGTGAGCCTTTTGAAGCTTTCTTT
TRBV5-6,TRBJ1-2,.,TRBD1,CASSSTGTGRGYGYTF,TGTGCCAGCAGCTCTACTGGGACAGGTAGAGGGTATGGCTACACCTTC
TRBV10-3,TRBJ2-1,many,TRBD2,CAISDPEAGKLNEQFF,TGTGCCATCAGTGACCCTGAAGCGGGGAAACTCAATGAGCAGTTCTTC
TRBV18,TRBJ2-3,.,TRBD2,CASSPPGTSSTDTQYF,TGTGCCAGCTCACCACCCGGGACTAGTAGCACAGATACGCAGTATTTT
TRBV7-2,TRBJ2-1,.,TRBD2,CASSLGTRGNEQFF,TGTGCCAGCAGCTTGGGGACTAGGGGCAATGAGCAGTTCTTC
TRBV5-1,TRBJ1-1,.,.,CASSRAGGQGTEAFF,TGCGCCAGCAGCCGTGCCGGGGGACAAGGGACTGAAGCTTTCTTT
TRBV6-6,TRBJ1-6,.,.,CASTPTLGSPLHF,TGTGCCAGCACCCCTACCTTGGGGTCACCCCTCCACTTT
TRBV5-1,TRBJ2-5,.,.,CASSLGGQQQETQYF,TGCGCCAGCAGCTTGGGAGGTCAGCAACAAGAGACCCAGTACTTC
TRBV6-1,TRBJ2-7,.,.,CASSRQAYEQYF,TGTGCCAGCAGTAGACAGGCGTACGAGCAGTACTTC
TRBV30,TRBJ2-5,.,.,CAWSGQRARETQYF,TGTGCCTGGAGTGGACAGAGGGCTCGGGAGACCCAGTACTTC